Below, 25 T cell receptor beta chains from the same sample are listed, as sequenced in a study of molecular identifiers for immune sequencing clone quantification. Each CDR3 protein gets one entry after TCRdb re-called the PCR reads with MiXCR. The sample has some 680,000 distinct CDR3 sequences; less than 30% are singletons. Sequencing was performed on naive CD8+ T cells from blood, with Jurkat cell RNA spiked in. Subset of the sample: FACS-sorted CD8+CD4-CCR7+CD45RA+ naive T cells. Receptors were obtained from a human donor in good health. Some libraries in this study had Jurkat cell RNA spiked in.

The V gene is TRBV27, the J gene TRBJ2-7; maybe TRBD1 (5 bases). Between the trimmed V and J ends, which lost 7 bases and 4 bases, there was a span of 17 bases. The CDR3 consists of 14 residues. Germline V gene sequence: CDR1 MNHEY, CDR2 SMNVEV (reference sequence). The DNA of the CDR3 is TGTGCCAGCAACCCTCGACAGAATTTATACGAGCAGTACTTC. It is translated as CASNPRQNLYEQYF.

On this clonotype itself: The junction departs from germline at one end; a sequencing error may be responsible. The chain couples TRBV4-3 to TRBJ1-5; 7 positions agree with TRBD1. In germline, CDR1 is LGHNA, CDR2 YSLEER. The CDR3 spans 15 residues. The CDR3 region has the DNA TGCGCCCGCCGCCCAGCGGCCAGGGGGGCCCAGCCCCAGCCTTTT. It codes for CARRPAARGAQPQPF.

For this clonotype: Its ends do not fully match the called genes, so a read error is possible. This chain connects TRBV2 to TRBJ2-5, with no clear D. The CDR3 has 13 amino acids. Germline V gives CDR1 SNHLY, CDR2 FYNNEI. CDR3 DNA sequence: TGTGCCAGCCTCGGTCGCTGGTCGGAGACCCAGTGCTTC. Translating it yields CASLGRWSETQCF.

This chain joins TRBV3-1 and TRBJ2-7; D tentatively reads TRBD1 or TRBD2 (5 bases each). CDR3 length equals 14 residues. Trimming removed 7 bases from V and 2 bases from J, with 15 bases in between. Germline V gives CDR1 LGHDT, CDR2 YNNKEL (reference sequence). CDR3 protein: CASNLAGTPYEQYF. The DNA of the CDR3 is TGTGCCAGCAACTTAGCAGGGACCCCCTACGAGCAGTACTTC.

This clonotype was seen at least ten times. V gene TRBV30 combines with J gene TRBJ2-3; 10 bases match TRBD2. The CDR3 consists of 15 residues. After removal of 4 bases from V and 5 bases from J, the junction contained 9 bases not matched to a gene. The V gene's germline CDR1 is GTSNPN and CDR2 SVGIG (reference sequence). This chain's CDR3 is CAWMLGAGGKDTQYF. CDR3 nucleotides: TGTGCCTGGATGCTAGGAGCGGGGGGGAAAGATACGCAGTATTTT.

With regard to this clonotype: A much larger clone sits a single nucleotide away, making a read error possible. The J gene is TRBJ2-3, the V gene TRBV29-1, with TRBD2 matching over 9 bases. The CDR3 runs 18 residues. With V trimmed by 0 bases and J by 5 bases, 15 bases remained unmatched. CDR1 SQVTM and CDR2 ANQGSEA come from the germline V gene. CDR3 loop: CSVEEHREGMRGGDTQYF. CDR3 bases: TGCAGCGTTGAAGAGCATCGTGAGGGGATGCGGGGGGGAGATACGCAGTATTTT.

As concerns this clonotype: Being one base from a much bigger clone, this may be a read error. The CDR3 DNA is TGTGCCAACAGTTTAAAGTACAATGAGCAGTTCTTC. Translated, it gives CANSLKYNEQFF. This chain links TRBV12-3 or TRBV12-4 with TRBJ2-1; D is uncertain. The length of the CDR3 is 12 residues.

The chain has TRBV6-2 or TRBV6-3 and TRBJ2-1; D not certain. The CDR3 has 13 residues. CDR1 is MNHEY, CDR2 SVGEGT, per germline. Trimming took off 6 bases at V and 4 bases at J, with 10 bases between the two ends. CDR3 region: CASRMVLYNEQFF. CDR3 nucleotides: TGTGCCAGCAGGATGGTCTTATACAATGAGCAGTTCTTC.

The J gene is TRBJ1-6, the V gene TRBV21-1; the table's D gene call, TRBD1, was not cross checked with the DNA. TRBV21-1 is tagged as a pseudogene. There are 20 residues in the CDR3. The CDR3 nucleotides read TGTGCCAGCAGCAAATCTCCGGGGGCCTCTTCCAGCTCCTATAATTCACCCCTCCACTTT. Translation gives CASSKSPGASSSSYNSPLHF.

Regarding this clonotype: A much larger clone is a single base away; this may be a read error. This chain's CDR3 is CASNPGTGVDEQYF. For the CDR3, the DNA is TGTGCCAGCAACCCCGGGACAGGGGTCGACGAGCAGTACTTC. This chain connects TRBV2 to TRBJ2-7; 10 bases map to TRBD1. With 7 bases clipped from V and 5 bases from J, the junction kept 8 bases outside the gene matches. The CDR3 contains 14 residues. Germline CDR1 and CDR2: SNHLY and FYNNEI.

The J gene is TRBJ1-6, the V gene TRBV19, with a tentative D call TRBD1 (5 bases). The CDR3 has 14 residues. V lost 9 bases to trimming and J lost 11 bases, with 20 bases between them. In germline, CDR1 is LNHDA, CDR2 SQIVND (reference sequence). CDR3 residues: CASEAGPGGTPLHF. CDR3 DNA sequence: TGTGCCAGCGAGGCAGGGCCAGGAGGGACACCCCTCCACTTT.

The chain recombines TRBV7-9 with TRBJ2-7; D is possibly TRBD2 (5 bases). The germline CDR1 and CDR2 sequences are SEHNR and FQNEAQ (reference sequence). This CDR3 spans 20 amino acids. With 4 bases removed from V and 0 bases from J, the gap between germline ends came to 28 bases. CDR3 nucleotide sequence: TGTGCCAGCAGCTCACAAAGGACTGGTTTGGCCTCGGGATACTCCTACGAGCAGTACTTC. Amino acid sequence: CASSSQRTGLASGYSYEQYF.

This clonotype has only one observation. This rearrangement joins TRBV6-5 to TRBJ2-5; 7 bases align to TRBD2. Trimming cost V 4 bases and J 1 base; bases outside gene matches: 6. The germline V gene encodes CDR1 MNHEY and CDR2 SVGAGI. The CDR3 length is 15 residues. The CDR3 loop is CASSSAGPPQETQYF. The CDR3 nucleotides read TGTGCCAGCAGTTCAGCGGGACCGCCCCAAGAGACCCAGTACTTC.

Concerning this clonotype itself: One end of the junction does not line up with germline, which may come from a read error. This chain uses TRBV18 with TRBJ2-1, with D perhaps assigned TRBD1 or TRBD2 (5 bases each). The CDR3 loop spans 16 amino acids. Germline CDR1 reads KGHSH; CDR2 reads LQKENI. The CDR3 here is CASLPWDPLSYNEQFF. In DNA, the CDR3 is TGTGCCAGCTTACCATGGGACCCCCTTTCCTACAATGAGCAGTTCTTC.

About this clonotype itself: This may come from a read error, since a much larger clone is one base off. J is TRBJ2-3 and V is TRBV2, with D perhaps TRBD1 (6 bases). Germline CDR1 reads SNHLY; CDR2 reads FYNNEI. This CDR3 is built from 15 residues. DNA for the CDR3: TGTGCCGGCAGTCCTGTGGGGGCTAGCACAGATACGCAGTATTTT. Protein sequence: CAGSPVGASTDTQYF.

This sequence joins TRBV4-3 and TRBJ2-1; the match to TRBD1 covers 9 bases. CDR3 size: 17 residues. J gave up 3 bases and V 1 base, and 7 bases lay outside the gene matches. The germline V gene encodes CDR1 LGHNA and CDR2 YSLEER. CDR3 loop: CASSQAMRTGDYNEQFF. In DNA form, the CDR3 reads TGCGCCAGCAGCCAAGCGATGCGGACAGGGGACTACAATGAGCAGTTCTTC.

A remark on this clonotype: A much bigger clone sits one base away, suggesting this may be a read error. This rearrangement joins TRBV29-1 to TRBJ1-1, with D hard to call. CDR3 size: 11 residues. V gave up 8 bases and J gave up 1 base, with 8 bases separating them. Germline V gene lookup returns CDR1 SQVTM and CDR2 ANQGSEA. As DNA, the CDR3 is TGCAGCATTATCGGGAACACTGAAGCTTTCTTT. It codes for CSIIGNTEAFF.

This clonotype has a handful of counts. V and J are TRBV6-1 and TRBJ2-2, with 9 bases lining up with TRBD2. This CDR3 is built from 15 residues. The junction had 3 bases not matched to a gene; V was cut back by 1 base and J by 6 bases. Germline lookup yields CDR1 MNHNS and CDR2 SASEGT. CDR3 DNA sequence: TGTGCCAGCAGTGAAGGGACTAGCGTCCCCGGGGAGCTGTTTTTT. This gives the protein CASSEGTSVPGELFF.

This clonotype has ten or more counts. J is TRBJ1-1 and V is TRBV27; the D gene is possibly TRBD1 (5 bases). The V end was cut by 3 bases, the J end by 4 bases, with 12 bases between. Germline values: CDR1 MNHEY, CDR2 SMNVEV (reference sequence). CDR3 length: 14 residues. The chain's CDR3 is CASSFTGRGTEAFF. CDR3 coding DNA: TGTGCCAGCAGTTTTACAGGTCGCGGCACTGAAGCTTTCTTT.

Details on this clonotype: This could be a read error, since a much larger clone is one nucleotide away. This CDR3 reads CATSPGSGRLNGQFF. The CDR3 bases are TGTGCCACTTCCCCTGGGAGCGGGAGGTTGAATGGGCAGTTCTTC. This rearrangement joins TRBV24-1 to TRBJ2-1; 9 nucleotides line up with TRBD2. This CDR3 contains 15 residues. Germline assignment: CDR1 KGHDR and CDR2 SFDVKD.

This sequence joins TRBV4-1 and TRBJ2-1; D call uncertain. Germline CDR1 and CDR2: MGHRA and YSYEKL. CDR3 length: 17 amino acids. The V end was cut by 6 bases, the J end by 0 bases, with 18 bases between. The CDR3 DNA follows: TGCGCCAGCAGACCCTCCGCGGCGGCCAGCTCCTACAATGAGCAGTTCTTC. This encodes CASRPSAAASSYNEQFF.

This clonotype was seen once. The CDR3 is CASSPGTSGSSPYEQYF. The CDR3 DNA reads TGTGCCAGCAGCCCAGGGACTAGCGGGTCGTCCCCCTACGAGCAGTACTTC. The V and J genes are TRBV7-9 and TRBJ2-7; 12 bases fit TRBD2. J gave up 2 bases and V 5 bases, and 10 bases lay outside the gene matches. Germline CDR1 SEHNR, CDR2 FQNEAQ (reference sequence). This CDR3 contains 17 residues.

A remark on this clonotype: Mismatch with germline at one junction end may stem from a read error. The J gene is TRBJ2-3, the V gene TRBV4-3, with 7 bases that match TRBD1. CDR1 is LGHNA and CDR2 is YSLEER in the germline V gene. This CDR3 has 18 amino acids. This CDR3 is CAGSQDLQGMISTDTQYF. Here the CDR3 DNA reads TGCGCCGGCAGCCAGGACTTACAGGGGATGATTAGCACAGATACGCAGTATTTT.

The sample holds many counts of this clonotype. V is TRBV7-9 and J is TRBJ2-3; no clear D gene. CDR3 size: 15 residues. V was clipped by 0 bases and J by 6 bases, with 13 bases between them. From germline, CDR1 is SEHNR and CDR2 FQNEAQ (reference sequence). CDR3: CASSLAMDLTDTQYF. As DNA, the CDR3 is TGTGCCAGCAGCTTAGCTATGGATCTCACGGATACGCAGTATTTT.

About this clonotype: Relative to the germline gene, one junction end is altered; a read error may explain this. The CDR3 loop reads CASGQGRVEAFF. CDR3 bases: TGTGCCAGCGGCCAAGGTCGGGTTGAGGCTTTCTTT. The rearrangement uses TRBV3-1 and TRBJ1-1, with D unresolved. There are 12 residues in the CDR3. CDR1 is LGHDT, CDR2 YNNKEL, per germline (reference sequence).